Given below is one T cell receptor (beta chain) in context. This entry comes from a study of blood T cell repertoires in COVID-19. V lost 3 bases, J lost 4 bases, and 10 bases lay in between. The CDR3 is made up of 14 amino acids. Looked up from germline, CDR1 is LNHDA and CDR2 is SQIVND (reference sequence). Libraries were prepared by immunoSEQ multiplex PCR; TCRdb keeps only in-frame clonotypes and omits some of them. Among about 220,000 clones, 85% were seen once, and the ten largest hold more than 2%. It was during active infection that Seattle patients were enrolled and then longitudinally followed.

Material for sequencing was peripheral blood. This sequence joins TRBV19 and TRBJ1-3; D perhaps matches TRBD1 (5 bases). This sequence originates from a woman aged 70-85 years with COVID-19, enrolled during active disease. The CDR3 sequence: CASSMGRGGNTIYF. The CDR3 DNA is TGTGCCAGTAGTATGGGGCGGGGGGGAAACACCATATATTTT.